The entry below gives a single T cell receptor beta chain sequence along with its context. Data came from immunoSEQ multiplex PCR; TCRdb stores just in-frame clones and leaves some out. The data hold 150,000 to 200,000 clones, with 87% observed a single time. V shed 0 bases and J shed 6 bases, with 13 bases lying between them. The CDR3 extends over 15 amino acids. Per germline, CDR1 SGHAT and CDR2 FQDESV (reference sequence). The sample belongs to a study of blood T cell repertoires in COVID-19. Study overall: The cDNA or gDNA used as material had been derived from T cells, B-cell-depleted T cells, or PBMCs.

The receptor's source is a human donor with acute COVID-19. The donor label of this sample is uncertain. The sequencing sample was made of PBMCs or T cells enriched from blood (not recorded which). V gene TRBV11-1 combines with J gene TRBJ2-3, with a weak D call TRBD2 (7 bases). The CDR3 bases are TGTGCCAGCAGCTTAGCGGGGGGGCCTCGGGATACGCAGTATTTT. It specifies CASSLAGGPRDTQYF.